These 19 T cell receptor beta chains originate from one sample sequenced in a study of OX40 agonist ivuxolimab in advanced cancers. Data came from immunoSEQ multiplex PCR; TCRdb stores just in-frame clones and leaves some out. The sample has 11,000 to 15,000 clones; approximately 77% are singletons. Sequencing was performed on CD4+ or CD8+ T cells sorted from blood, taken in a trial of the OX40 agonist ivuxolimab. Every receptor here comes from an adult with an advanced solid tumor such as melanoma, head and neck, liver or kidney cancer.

The CDR3 bases are TGTGCCAGCAGCTTAGGAGTGGGAGAGAGGCGCGAGCAGTACTTC. Its protein product is CASSLGVGERREQYF. The chain links TRBV13 to TRBJ2-7; D may be TRBD2 (5 bases). This CDR3 region has 15 residues. Trimming stripped 0 bases from V and 6 bases from J, with 15 bases between. Germline lookup yields CDR1 PRHDT and CDR2 FYEKMQ (reference sequence).

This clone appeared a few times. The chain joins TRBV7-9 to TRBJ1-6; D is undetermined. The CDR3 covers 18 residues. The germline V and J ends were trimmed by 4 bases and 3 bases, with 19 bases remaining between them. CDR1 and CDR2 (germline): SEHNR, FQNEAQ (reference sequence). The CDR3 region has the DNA TGTGCCAGCAGCTCCTGGACTTCTGTATCGTACTATAATTCACCCCTCCACTTT. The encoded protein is CASSSWTSVSYYNSPLHF.

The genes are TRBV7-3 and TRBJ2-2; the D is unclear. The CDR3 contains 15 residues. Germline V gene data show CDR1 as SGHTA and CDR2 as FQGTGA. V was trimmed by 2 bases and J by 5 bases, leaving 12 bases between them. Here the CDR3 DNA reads TGTGCCAGCAGCTTAGAAGCAGTAGAGACCGGGGAGCTGTTTTTT. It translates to CASSLEAVETGELFF.

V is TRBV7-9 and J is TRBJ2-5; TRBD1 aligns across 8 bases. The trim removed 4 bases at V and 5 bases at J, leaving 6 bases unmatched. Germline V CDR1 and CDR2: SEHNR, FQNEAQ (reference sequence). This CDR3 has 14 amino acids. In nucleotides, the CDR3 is TGTGCCAGCAGCTCGGACAGGGATCGGGAGACCCAGTACTTC. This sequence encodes CASSSDRDRETQYF.

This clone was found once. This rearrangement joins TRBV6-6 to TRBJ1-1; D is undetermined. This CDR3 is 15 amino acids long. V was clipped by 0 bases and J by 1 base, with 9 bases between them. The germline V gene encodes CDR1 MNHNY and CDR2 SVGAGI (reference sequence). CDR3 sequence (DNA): TGTGCCAGCAGTTACTCAGTGGAAGCGAACACTGAAGCTTTCTTT. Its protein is CASSYSVEANTEAFF.

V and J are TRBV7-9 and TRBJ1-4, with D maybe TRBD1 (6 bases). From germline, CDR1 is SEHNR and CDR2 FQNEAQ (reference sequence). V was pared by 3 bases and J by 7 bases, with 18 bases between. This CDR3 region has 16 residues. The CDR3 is CASSFAPQGFGEKLFF. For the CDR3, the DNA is TGTGCCAGCAGCTTCGCACCCCAGGGGTTCGGTGAAAAACTGTTTTTT.

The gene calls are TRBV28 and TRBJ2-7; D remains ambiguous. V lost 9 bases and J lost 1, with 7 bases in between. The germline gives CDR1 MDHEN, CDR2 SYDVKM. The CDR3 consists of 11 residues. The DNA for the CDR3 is TGTGCCAGTCAGAGGTCCTACGAGCAGTACTTC. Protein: CASQRSYEQYF.

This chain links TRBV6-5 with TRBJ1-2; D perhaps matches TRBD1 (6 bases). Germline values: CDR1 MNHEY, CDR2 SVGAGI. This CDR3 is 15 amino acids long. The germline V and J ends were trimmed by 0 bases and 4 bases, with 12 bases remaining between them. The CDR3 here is CASSYSDRPTYGYTF. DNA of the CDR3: TGTGCCAGCAGTTACTCCGACAGGCCTACCTATGGCTACACCTTC.

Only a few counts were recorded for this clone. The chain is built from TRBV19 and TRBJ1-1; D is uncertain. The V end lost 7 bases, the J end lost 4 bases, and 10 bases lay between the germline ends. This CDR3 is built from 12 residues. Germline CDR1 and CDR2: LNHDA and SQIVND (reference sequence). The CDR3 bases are TGTGCCAGTACCCTATTCCCCACTGAAGCTTTCTTT. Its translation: CASTLFPTEAFF.

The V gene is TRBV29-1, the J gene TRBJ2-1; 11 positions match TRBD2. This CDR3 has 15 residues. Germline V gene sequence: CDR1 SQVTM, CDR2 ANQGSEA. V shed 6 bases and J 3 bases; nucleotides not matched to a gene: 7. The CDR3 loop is CSVAGTSGLYNEQFF. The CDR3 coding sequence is TGCAGCGTCGCCGGGACTAGCGGCCTCTACAATGAGCAGTTCTTC.

CDR3 DNA sequence: TGTGCCAGCAGCTTAGTTGGGGGCAATACAAACTATGGCTACACCTTC. Amino acids: CASSLVGGNTNYGYTF. The chain combines TRBV7-9 with TRBJ1-2; possibly TRBD1 for D (6 bases). The CDR3 has 16 residues. Per the germline V gene, CDR1 is SEHNR and CDR2 is FQNEAQ (reference sequence). V lost 1 base, J lost 2 bases, and 14 bases lay in between.

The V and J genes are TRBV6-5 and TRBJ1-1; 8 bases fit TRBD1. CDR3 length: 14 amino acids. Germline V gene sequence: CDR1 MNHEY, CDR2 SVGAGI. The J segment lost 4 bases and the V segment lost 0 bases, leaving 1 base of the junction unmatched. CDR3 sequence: CASSYSTGATEAFF. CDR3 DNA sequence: TGTGCCAGCAGTTACTCGACAGGGGCCACTGAAGCTTTCTTT.

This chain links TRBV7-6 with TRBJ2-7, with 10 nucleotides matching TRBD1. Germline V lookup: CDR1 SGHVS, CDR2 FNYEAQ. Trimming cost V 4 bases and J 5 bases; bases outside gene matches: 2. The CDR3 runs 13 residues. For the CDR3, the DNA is TGTGCCAGCAGCTCCGGGACAGGGGACGAGCAGTACTTC. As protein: CASSSGTGDEQYF.

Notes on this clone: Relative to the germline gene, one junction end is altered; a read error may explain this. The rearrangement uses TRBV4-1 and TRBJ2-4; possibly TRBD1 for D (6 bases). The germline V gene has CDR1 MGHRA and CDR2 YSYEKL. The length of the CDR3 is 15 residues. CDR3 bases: TGCGCCAGCAGCCAAGAAACAGGGAGCCAATACGGTGGGTCCTTC. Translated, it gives CASSQETGSQYGGSF.

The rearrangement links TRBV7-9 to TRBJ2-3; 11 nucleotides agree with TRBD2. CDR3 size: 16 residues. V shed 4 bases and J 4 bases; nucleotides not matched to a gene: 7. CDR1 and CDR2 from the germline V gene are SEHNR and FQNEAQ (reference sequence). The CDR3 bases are TGTGCCAGCAGCTCCCCGACTAGCGGGGTACCAGATACGCAGTATTTT. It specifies CASSSPTSGVPDTQYF.

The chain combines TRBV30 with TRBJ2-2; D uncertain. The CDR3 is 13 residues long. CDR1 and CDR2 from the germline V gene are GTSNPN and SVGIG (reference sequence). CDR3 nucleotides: TGTGGGGCGCCCGGTATGGGCACCGGGGAGCTGTTTTTT. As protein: CGAPGMGTGELFF.

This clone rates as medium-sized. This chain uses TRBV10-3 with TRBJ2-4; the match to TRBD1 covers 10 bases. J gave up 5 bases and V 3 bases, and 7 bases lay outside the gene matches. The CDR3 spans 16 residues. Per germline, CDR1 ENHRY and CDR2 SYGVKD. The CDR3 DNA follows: TGTGCCATCAGTGAAGCACCAGGACAGGGGGAAAACATTCAGTACTTC. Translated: CAISEAPGQGENIQYF.

This chain's CDR3 is CASSSPTGNTEAFF. CDR3 nucleotide sequence: TGTGCCAGCAGCTCCCCGACAGGGAACACTGAAGCTTTCTTT. The chain is built from TRBV7-9 and TRBJ1-1, with D possibly TRBD1 on 6 matching bases. CDR3 length equals 14 residues. The germline V gene encodes CDR1 SEHNR and CDR2 FQNEAQ (reference sequence). Trimming removed 4 bases from V and 1 base from J, with 10 bases in between.

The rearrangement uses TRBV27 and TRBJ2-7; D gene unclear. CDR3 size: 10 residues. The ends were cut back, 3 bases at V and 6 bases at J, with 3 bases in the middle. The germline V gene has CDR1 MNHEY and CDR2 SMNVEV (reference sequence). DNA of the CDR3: TGTGCCAGCAGTTTTTTCGAGCAGTACTTC. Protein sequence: CASSFFEQYF.